Sequencing of this TCR beta chain was carried out in a study of CD8+CD57+ T cells in acquired aplastic anemia (dated by TCRdb to 2016 to 2019). About the study as a whole: A mean of about 3 ug of DNA, ranging from roughly 0.2 to 27.4 ug, was extracted from sorted CD4+ and CD8+ cells. A CD8+CD57+ expansion meant a frequency higher than the mean frequency seen in healthy subjects. The research as a whole found: CD8+ Simpson's diversity did not differ significantly between patients and healthy controls (P=0.060). About 30 CD8+ CDR3 sequences were found to be shared between patients and controls, but these sequences appeared to be highly expressed in patients and within the immunodominant clones of the patients.

Expansion of CD8+CD57+ cells had been shown by flow cytometry in the patients chosen for sequencing. Every patient had severe acquired aplastic anemia, diagnosed using the International Study of Aplastic Anemia and Agranulocytosis and Camitta criteria. No patient had received any therapy when blood was sampled. In the study, sorted CD4+ and CD8+ blood T cells from patients with severe aplastic anemia and from healthy subjects underwent deep sequencing of TCR repertoires. Patients were enrolled under clinicaltrials.gov protocols 00001620, 01623167, 00001397, 00071045, 00081523 and 00961064 in the USA. Ficoll-Paque density gradient centrifugation was used to isolate peripheral blood mononuclear cells. CD4+ and CD8+ T cells were sorted by FACS or magnetic beads before DNA extraction. This clonotype was counted many times. Its binding antigen is unknown. No clone much larger than this one lies a single base away; base qualities are absent.

Reading the germline V gene (reference sequence) gives CDR1 LNHDA and CDR2 SQIVND. The cysteine opens and the phenylalanine closes a CDR3 of 15 amino acids. Left in the record is the CDR3 DNA by itself, 45 bases read in frame from the first base. V is shortened by 2 bases, J by 4 bases, and the region joining them spans 15 bases. TCR beta VDJ combination and CDR3 sequence profiling used genomic DNA as the template. TCR repertoire sequencing was run on an Illumina HiSeq 2000. Per the source publication's procedure: Repertoire assessment relied on Simpson's diversity index, CDR3 size and DJ length profiles, and TRBV/TRBJ rearrangement plots. The most abundant DNA sequence in the deep sequencing data was taken as the immunodominant clone. CDR3 amino acid sequences were checked for sharing between subjects and were compared against published repertoires and the VDJdb database. TCRdb's own reprocessing of the public reads used fastp at Q25 and MiXCR and kept productive beta chains. Rows with a matching CDR3 protein are joined into one entry that keeps the most common DNA and genes. In this record, the V and J calls reflect TCRdb's handling and not the investigators' own analysis. Present in this sample are about 180,000 distinct CDR3 sequences, 47% of which were seen just once. Jointly, the top ten make up around 1.1% of the sample.

Specimen: sorted CD4+, CD8+, or CD8+CD57+ T cells (not recorded which) from PBMCs. The clonotype was recovered from a human donor with aplastic anemia. The chain links TRBV19 with TRBJ2-7, and perhaps TRBD1 as D gene, on 6 matching bases. The nucleotides read TGTGCCAGTAGTATAATATCAGGGGCGCCGTACGAGCAGTACTTC. Translated, it gives CASSIISGAPYEQYF.